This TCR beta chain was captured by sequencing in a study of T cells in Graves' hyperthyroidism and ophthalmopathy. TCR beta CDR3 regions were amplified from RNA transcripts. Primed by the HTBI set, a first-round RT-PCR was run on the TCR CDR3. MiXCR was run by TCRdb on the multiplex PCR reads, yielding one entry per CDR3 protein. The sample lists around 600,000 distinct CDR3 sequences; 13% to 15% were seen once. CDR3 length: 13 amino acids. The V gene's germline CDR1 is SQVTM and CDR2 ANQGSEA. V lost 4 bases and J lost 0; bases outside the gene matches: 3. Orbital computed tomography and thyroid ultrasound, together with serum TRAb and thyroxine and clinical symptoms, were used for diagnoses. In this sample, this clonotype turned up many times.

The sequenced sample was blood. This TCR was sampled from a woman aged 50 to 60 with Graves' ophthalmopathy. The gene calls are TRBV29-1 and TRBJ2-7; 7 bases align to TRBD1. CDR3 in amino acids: CSVGGGSSYEQYF. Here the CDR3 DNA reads TGCAGCGTTGGAGGGGGCAGCTCCTACGAGCAGTACTTC.